This T cell receptor (beta chain) came from a study of CD4+ T cells in melanoma. Study-level results: CD8+ T cell, macrophage and B cell function reportedly correlated with neoantigen-specific CD4+ T cells. Diverse differentiation states were reported for melanoma neoantigen-specific CD4+ T cells.

This table comes from immunoSEQ multiplex PCR, and its TCRdb copy is limited to in-frame clones, with some not included. The table includes roughly 120,000 clones, roughly 90% detected once. The CDR3 loop spans 16 amino acids. CDR1 is LNHNV, CDR2 YYDKDF, per germline (reference sequence). V gave up 0 bases and J gave up 4 bases, with 13 bases separating them. Points on this clone: What it binds is unknown.

The sequence derives from a human donor with melanoma. The V and J genes are TRBV15 and TRBJ2-1, with D maybe TRBD2 (5 bases). The sample consisted of peripheral blood. The CDR3, as DNA: TGTGCCACCAGCAGAGATTGGTCTAGCCTGTACAATGAGCAGTTCTTC. The encoded protein is CATSRDWSSLYNEQFF.